Each of the 6 T cell receptor beta chains below was sequenced from the same sample in a study of lymphopenia after photon versus proton radiotherapy. The protocol was immunoSEQ multiplex PCR, while the TCRdb copy is restricted to in-frame clones and leaves out a portion. Among some 42,000 clones, around 83% were seen once, and the ten largest hold roughly 23%. This specimen was peripheral blood, taken from a patient treated with proton-based radiotherapy. All receptors come from a woman in her seventies with pancreatic cancer.

The chain joins TRBV27 to TRBJ2-7, with 7 bases aligning to TRBD1. CDR3 size: 14 residues. Trimming removed 5 bases from V and 5 bases from J; junction bases left unmatched: 9. Germline V gives CDR1 MNHEY, CDR2 SMNVEV (reference sequence). The CDR3: CASSHSQGRDEQYF. DNA for the CDR3: TGTGCCAGCAGTCACTCACAGGGGCGAGACGAGCAGTACTTC.

The chain has TRBV11-2 and TRBJ1-1, with 12 bases identical to TRBD1. Germline values: CDR1 SGHAT, CDR2 FQNNGV. Losses at the gene ends were 2 bases for V and 11 bases for J; bases not matched to a gene: 6. The CDR3 consists of 14 residues. As DNA, the CDR3 is TGTGCCAGCAGCTTAAAAGGGACAGGGGGCTTTGCTTTCTTT. The encoded protein is CASSLKGTGGFAFF.

The V and J genes are TRBV19 and TRBJ1-3, with D uncertain. Germline V gives CDR1 LNHDA, CDR2 SQIVND (reference sequence). CDR3 size: 15 residues. The germline V and J ends were trimmed by 5 bases and 1 base, with 12 bases remaining between them. CDR3 protein: CASSREVGSGNTIYF. For the CDR3, the DNA is TGTGCCAGTAGTCGCGAGGTGGGGTCTGGAAACACCATATATTTT.

This chain links TRBV20-1 with TRBJ2-3; 8 positions match TRBD2. There are 11 residues in the CDR3. Germline CDR1 reads DFQATT; CDR2 reads SNEGSKA (reference sequence). CDR3: CRMTSADTQYF. CDR3 coding DNA: TGCAGGATGACTAGCGCAGATACGCAGTATTTT.

This sequence joins TRBV7-6 and TRBJ2-1, with D perhaps matching TRBD1 (5 bases). There are 14 residues in the CDR3. The V end lost 2 bases, the J end lost 7 bases, and 12 bases lay between the germline ends. Per the germline V gene, CDR1 is SGHVS and CDR2 is FNYEAQ. The CDR3 coding sequence is TGTGCCAGCAGCTTAAACCAGGGTAGGAATGAGCAGTTCTTC. This codes for CASSLNQGRNEQFF.

V usage is TRBV9 and J usage is TRBJ2-7; D is unclear. The V gene lost 0 bases and the J gene lost 7 bases, with 17 bases spanning the gap. Germline V gene data show CDR1 as SGDLS and CDR2 as YYNGEE. The CDR3 is 15 amino acids. CDR3 amino acids: CASSVAPSDLGEQYF. The CDR3 DNA sequence: TGTGCCAGCAGCGTAGCCCCTAGTGACCTCGGGGAGCAGTACTTC.